This entry lists 13 T cell receptor beta chains sequenced from one sample in a study of radiation and T cells in renal cell carcinoma. Time point noted: baseline pretreatment blood. Treatment reported: 15 Gy SBRT to primary tumor, nephrectomy 4 weeks later. TCRdb's table, derived via immunoSEQ multiplex PCR, lists solely in-frame clones and lacks some. The repertoire holds about 91,000 clones, with approximately 80% as singletons. Sequencing was performed on blood, taken from a patient whose treatment included radiotherapy and nephrectomy. These receptors all come from a man aged 60-69 years with renal cell carcinoma.

The gene calls are TRBV5-1 and TRBJ2-7; a possible D gene is TRBD1 (6 bases). The germline V and J ends were trimmed by 3 bases and 5 bases, with 15 bases remaining between them. The CDR3 loop spans 14 amino acids. Per germline, CDR1 SGHRS and CDR2 YFSETQ. The chain's CDR3 is CASSWGGQSNEQYF. The CDR3 DNA sequence: TGCGCCAGCAGCTGGGGCGGACAGTCTAACGAGCAGTACTTC.

The V gene is TRBV19, the J gene TRBJ2-1; 7 bases are shared with TRBD1. V was clipped by 2 bases and J by 0 bases; unmatched bases: 1. Germline V gene data show CDR1 as LNHDA and CDR2 as SQIVND (reference sequence). The CDR3 covers 15 residues. CDR3 DNA sequence: TGTGCCAGTAGTATACCAGGGGGCTCCTACAATGAGCAGTTCTTC. It specifies CASSIPGGSYNEQFF.

The chain is built from TRBV6-5 and TRBJ1-1; D is unclear. Germline V lookup: CDR1 MNHEY, CDR2 SVGAGI. The CDR3 contains 14 residues. V lost 5 bases and J 4 bases, leaving 14 bases between the germline ends. CDR3 region: CASSPPGQPTEAFF. CDR3 nucleotides: TGTGCCAGCAGTCCCCCCGGGCAGCCCACTGAAGCTTTCTTT.

This chain joins TRBV18 and TRBJ1-5; unclear D gene. CDR1 is KGHSH and CDR2 is LQKENI in the germline V gene. The CDR3 spans 13 residues. The V end lost 3 bases, the J end lost 3 bases, and 6 bases lay between the germline ends. Written as DNA, the CDR3 is TGTGCCAGCTCACCTTCGGACAATCAGCCCCAGCATTTT. This translates into CASSPSDNQPQHF. The whole variable domain, filled in from reference TRBV18 and TRBJ1-5, reads NAGVMQNPRHLVRRRGQEARLRCSPMKGHSHVYWYRQLPEEGLKFMVYLQKENIIDESGMPKERFSAEFPKEGPSILRIQQVVRGDSAAYFCASSPSDNQPQHFGDGTRLSIL.

The chain employs TRBV9 and TRBJ1-1; the match to TRBD1 covers 8 bases. Germline assignment: CDR1 SGDLS and CDR2 YYNGEE. The CDR3 extends over 14 amino acids. Trimming removed 4 bases from V and 10 bases from J; junction bases left unmatched: 12. The CDR3 is CASSPPTGVGRAFF. CDR3 sequence (DNA): TGTGCCAGCAGCCCCCCGACAGGGGTCGGTCGAGCTTTCTTT.

This sequence joins TRBV5-4 and TRBJ2-7; TRBD2 matches 8 bases. J was trimmed by 4 bases and V by 0 bases; bases with no gene match: 9. The CDR3 loop spans 16 amino acids. Germline V lookup: CDR1 SGHNT, CDR2 YYREEE (reference sequence). The CDR3 spells CASSLGRASGSYEQYF. For the CDR3, the DNA is TGTGCCAGCAGCTTGGGGAGAGCGAGCGGGAGTTACGAGCAGTACTTC.

The chain links TRBV4-3 to TRBJ2-3, with D unresolved. The CDR3 consists of 13 residues. The ends were cut back, 0 bases at V and 6 bases at J, with 7 bases in the middle. The germline CDR1 and CDR2 sequences are LGHNA and YSLEER. The CDR3 loop reads CASSQDGGDTQYF. The CDR3 nucleotides read TGCGCCAGCAGCCAAGATGGTGGGGATACGCAGTATTTT.

The chain employs TRBV9 and TRBJ1-3; maybe TRBD1 (6 bases). V lost 0 bases and J lost 4, with 14 bases in between. The CDR3 runs 16 residues. The germline V gene encodes CDR1 SGDLS and CDR2 YYNGEE. The chain's CDR3 is CASSVVGQGSGNTIYF. The CDR3 nucleotides read TGTGCCAGCAGCGTAGTGGGCCAGGGGTCCGGAAACACCATATATTTT.

This sequence joins TRBV9 and TRBJ2-2; 9 bases line up with TRBD1. With V trimmed by 2 bases and J by 4 bases, 3 bases remained unmatched. Germline V gene lookup returns CDR1 SGDLS and CDR2 YYNGEE. CDR3 size: 15 residues. CDR3 region: CASSVQDRGTGELFF. The CDR3, as DNA: TGTGCCAGCAGCGTCCAGGACAGGGGCACCGGGGAGCTGTTTTTT. Full variable domain (remainder filled in from reference TRBV9 and TRBJ2-2): DSGVTQTPKHLITATGQRVTLRCSPRSGDLSVYWYQQSLDQGLQFLIQYYNGEERAKGNILERFSAQQFPDLHSELNLSSLELGDSALYFCASSVQDRGTGELFFGEGSRLTVL.

V and J are TRBV27 and TRBJ2-3; weak D call: TRBD1 (8 bases). Trimming took 5 bases from V and 5 from J, leaving 29 bases between them. The CDR3 totals 19 residues. Germline V lookup: CDR1 MNHEY, CDR2 SMNVEV (reference sequence). The CDR3 loop reads CASSARGPVREPGEDTQYF. CDR3 DNA sequence: TGTGCCAGCAGTGCCAGGGGGCCGGTGCGGGAGCCGGGGGAAGATACGCAGTATTTT.

The rearrangement links TRBV10-3 to TRBJ2-7, with 7 bases lining up with TRBD1. The junction had 6 bases not matched to a gene; V was cut back by 4 bases and J by 0 bases. This CDR3 contains 15 residues. Germline CDR1 is ENHRY and CDR2 is SYGVKD. The CDR3 nucleotides are TGTGCCATCAGTGGAGGACAGGCGGACTCCTACGAGCAGTACTTC. Its protein product is CAISGGQADSYEQYF.

The chain employs TRBV6-5 and TRBJ1-6, with D possibly matching TRBD1 (5 bases). Germline CDR1 reads MNHEY; CDR2 reads SVGAGI. There are 12 residues in the CDR3. Trimming shortened V by 2 bases and J by 10 bases, and 6 bases separated the two germline ends. In nucleotides, the CDR3 is TGTGCCAGCAGTTACAGGGGATCACCCCTCCACTTT. Protein: CASSYRGSPLHF.

For the CDR3, the DNA is TGTGCCAGCAGCTTAAACACGGGAGTCTACAATGAGCAGTTCTTC. Translating gives CASSLNTGVYNEQFF. The V and J genes are TRBV7-9 and TRBJ2-1; D might be TRBD2 (6 bases). V was cut by 2 bases and J by 3 bases, with 11 bases left in between. Germline V lookup: CDR1 SEHNR, CDR2 FQNEAQ (reference sequence). CDR3 length: 15 amino acids.